The T cell receptor beta chain under discussion was sequenced for a study of HIV-infected patients and healthy controls. Germline V gives CDR1 MDHEN, CDR2 SYDVKM. The CDR3 spans 13 residues. V was shortened by 7 bases and J by 6 bases, with 16 bases between the two germline ends. TCRdb recomputed calls from the 5' RACE reads with MiXCR, one row per CDR3 protein. The sample has more than 15,000 distinct CDR3 sequences, around 19% seen once. This clonotype has ten or more counts. The source material was CD8+ T cells from blood. This TCR came from a human donor in good health. The rearrangement links TRBV28 to TRBJ2-7; D gene ambiguous. CDR3 loop: CASTKPPEPEQYF. CDR3 sequence (DNA): TGTGCCAGCACAAAACCTCCAGAGCCCGAGCAGTACTTC.